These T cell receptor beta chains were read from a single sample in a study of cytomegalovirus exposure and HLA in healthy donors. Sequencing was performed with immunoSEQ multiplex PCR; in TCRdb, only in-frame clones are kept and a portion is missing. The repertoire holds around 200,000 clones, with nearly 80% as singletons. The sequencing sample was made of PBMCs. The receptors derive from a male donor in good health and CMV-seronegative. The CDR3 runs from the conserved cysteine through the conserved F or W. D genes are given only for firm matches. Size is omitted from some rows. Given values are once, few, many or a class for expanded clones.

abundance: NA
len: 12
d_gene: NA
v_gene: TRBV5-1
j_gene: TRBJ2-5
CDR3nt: TGCGCCAGCGTAACAGAGGGAGAGACCCAGTACTTC
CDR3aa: CASVTEGETQYF

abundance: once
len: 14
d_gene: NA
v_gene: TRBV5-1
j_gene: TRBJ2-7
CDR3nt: TGCGCCAGCAGCTTGGTGTTGGGAGCCTACGAGCAGTACTTC
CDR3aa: CASSLVLGAYEQYF

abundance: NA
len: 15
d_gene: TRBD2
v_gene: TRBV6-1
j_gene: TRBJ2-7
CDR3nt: TGTGCCAGCAGTACTAGCGGGGGGAGTGCCTACGAGCAGTACTTC
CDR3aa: CASSTSGGSAYEQYF

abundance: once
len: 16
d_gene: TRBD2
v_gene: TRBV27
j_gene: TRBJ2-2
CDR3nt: TGTGCCAGCAGCGTACTAGCGGGAGTGCACACCGGGGAGCTGTTTTTT
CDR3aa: CASSVLAGVHTGELFF

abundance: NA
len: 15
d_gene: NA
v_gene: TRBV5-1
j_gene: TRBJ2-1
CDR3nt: TGCGCCAGCAGCCCGGACTTTAGCTCCTACAATGAGCAGTTCTTC
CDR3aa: CASSPDFSSYNEQFF

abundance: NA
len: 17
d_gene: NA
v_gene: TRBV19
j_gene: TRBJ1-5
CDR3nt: TGTGCCAGTACGGGTCGGGGGGCCGTAGTAGTCAATCAGCCCCAGCATTTT
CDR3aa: CASTGRGAVVVNQPQHF

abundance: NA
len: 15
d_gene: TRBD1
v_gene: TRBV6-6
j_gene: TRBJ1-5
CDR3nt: TGTGCCAGCAGTCCCGGTGGACAGGGTGATCAGCCCCAGCATTTT
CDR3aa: CASSPGGQGDQPQHF

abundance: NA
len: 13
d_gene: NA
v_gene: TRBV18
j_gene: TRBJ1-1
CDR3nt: TGTGCCAGCTCACCACCCGGGGGTACTGAAGCTTTCTTT
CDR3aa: CASSPPGGTEAFF

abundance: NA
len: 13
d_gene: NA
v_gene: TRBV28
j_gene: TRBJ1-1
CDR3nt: TGTGCCAGCAGCCGGCTTATGAGGTCTGAAGCTTTCTTT
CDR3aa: CASSRLMRSEAFF

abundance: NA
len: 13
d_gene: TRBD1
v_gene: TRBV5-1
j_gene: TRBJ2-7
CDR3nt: TGCGCCAGCAGCACTGAGGGGGCATACGAGCAGTACTTC
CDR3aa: CASSTEGAYEQYF

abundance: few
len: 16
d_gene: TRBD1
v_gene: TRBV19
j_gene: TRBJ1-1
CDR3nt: TGTGCCAGTAACCGGGACAGGGGATTCATGAACACTGAAGCTTTCTTT
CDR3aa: CASNRDRGFMNTEAFF

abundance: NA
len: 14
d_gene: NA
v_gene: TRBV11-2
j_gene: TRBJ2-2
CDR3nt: TGTGCCAGCAGCTTCATGGGAGGCACCGGGGAGCTGTTTTTT
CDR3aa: CASSFMGGTGELFF

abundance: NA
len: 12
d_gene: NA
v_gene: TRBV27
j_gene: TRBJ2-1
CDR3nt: TGTGCCAGCAGTTTTGACAGCTTTGATCCGTTCTTC
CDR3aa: CASSFDSFDPFF

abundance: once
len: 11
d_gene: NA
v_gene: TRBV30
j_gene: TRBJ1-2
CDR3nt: TGTGCCTATGACATGCTCTATGGCTACACCTTC
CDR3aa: CAYDMLYGYTF

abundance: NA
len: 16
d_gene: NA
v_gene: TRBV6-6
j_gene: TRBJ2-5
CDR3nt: TGTGCCAGCAGTCAACCCTTTGGCGGAAGAAAAGAGACCCAGTACTTC
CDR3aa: CASSQPFGGRKETQYF

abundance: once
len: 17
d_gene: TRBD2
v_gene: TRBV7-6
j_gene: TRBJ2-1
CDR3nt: TGTGCCAGCAGCTTATTAGCTAGCGGGAGCTCCTACAATGAGCAGTTCTTC
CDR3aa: CASSLLASGSSYNEQFF

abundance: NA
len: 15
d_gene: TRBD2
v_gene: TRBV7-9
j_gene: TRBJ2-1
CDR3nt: TGTGCCAGCAGCTTAGCACTAGCGGAGTACAATGAGCAGTTCTTC
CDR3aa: CASSLALAEYNEQFF

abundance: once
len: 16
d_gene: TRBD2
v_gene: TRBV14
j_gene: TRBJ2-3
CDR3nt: TGTGCCAGCTCACCCGGACTAGCGGCTAGCACAGATACGCAGTATTTT
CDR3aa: CASSPGLAASTDTQYF

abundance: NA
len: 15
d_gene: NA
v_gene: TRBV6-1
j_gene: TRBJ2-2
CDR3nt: TGTGCCAGCAGTTCCCCCCCGGGGGTGACCGGGGAGCTGTTTTTT
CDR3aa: CASSSPPGVTGELFF

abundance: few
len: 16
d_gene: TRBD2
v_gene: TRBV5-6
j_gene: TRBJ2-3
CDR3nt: TGTGCCAGCAGCCGAGGACTAGCGGGAATGTCAGATACGCAGTATTTT
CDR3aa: CASSRGLAGMSDTQYF

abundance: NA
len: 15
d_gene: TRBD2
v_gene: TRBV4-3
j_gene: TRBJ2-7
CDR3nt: TGCGCCAGCAGCCAAGAGGACTCTTGCGGGAGGGCTGCTGACTTC
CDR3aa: CASSQEDSCGRAADF

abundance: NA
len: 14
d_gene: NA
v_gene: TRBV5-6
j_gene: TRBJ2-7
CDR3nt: TGTGCCAGCAGCCCAGACAGGTACTCCTACGAGCAGTACTTC
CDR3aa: CASSPDRYSYEQYF

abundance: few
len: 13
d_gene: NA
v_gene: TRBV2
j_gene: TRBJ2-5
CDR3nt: TGTGCCAGCAGTGATGCAGGGCGAGAGACCCAGTACTTC
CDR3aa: CASSDAGRETQYF

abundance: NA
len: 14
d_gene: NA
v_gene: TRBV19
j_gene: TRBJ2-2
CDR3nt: TGTGCCAGTAGTATAGGGAGGGCCACCGGGGAGCTGTTTTTT
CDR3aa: CASSIGRATGELFF

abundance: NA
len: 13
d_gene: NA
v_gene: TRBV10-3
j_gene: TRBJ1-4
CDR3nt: TGTGCCATCAGTCCCGGGAACAATGAAAAACTGTTTTTT
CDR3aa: CAISPGNNEKLFF

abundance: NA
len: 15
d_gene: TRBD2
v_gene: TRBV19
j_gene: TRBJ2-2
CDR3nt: TGTGCCAGTATAAAGGGCGGGAGAGGTTCCGGGGAGCTGTTTTTT
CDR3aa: CASIKGGRGSGELFF

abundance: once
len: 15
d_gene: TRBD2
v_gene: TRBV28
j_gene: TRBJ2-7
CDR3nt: TGTGCCAGCAGTTTTCCGGGACGGGGGGATTACGAGCAGTACTTC
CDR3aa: CASSFPGRGDYEQYF

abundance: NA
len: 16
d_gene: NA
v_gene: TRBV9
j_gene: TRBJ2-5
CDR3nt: TGTGCCAGCAGCGTCGGTCTGGGGGGAAACCAAGAGACCCAGTACTTC
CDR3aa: CASSVGLGGNQETQYF

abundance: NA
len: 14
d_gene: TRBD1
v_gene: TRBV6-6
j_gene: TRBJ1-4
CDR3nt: TGTGCCAGCAGTTGGGCAGGGGGACAAGAAAAACTGTTTTTT
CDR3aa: CASSWAGGQEKLFF

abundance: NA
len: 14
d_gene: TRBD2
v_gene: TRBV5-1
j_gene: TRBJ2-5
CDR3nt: TGCGCCAGCAGCTTGACTAGCGCGGAAGAGACCCAGTACTTC
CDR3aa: CASSLTSAEETQYF

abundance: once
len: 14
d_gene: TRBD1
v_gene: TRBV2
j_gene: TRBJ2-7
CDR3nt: TGTGCCAGCAGTGAGAGACAGGGAGCTTACGAGCAGTACTTC
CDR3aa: CASSERQGAYEQYF

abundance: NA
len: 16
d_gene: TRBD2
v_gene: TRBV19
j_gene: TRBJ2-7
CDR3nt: TGTGCCAGTAGTCTCCGTGTGGGGGACTACTCCTACGAGCAGTACTTC
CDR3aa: CASSLRVGDYSYEQYF

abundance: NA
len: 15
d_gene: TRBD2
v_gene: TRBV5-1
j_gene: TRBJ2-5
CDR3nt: TGCGCCAGCAAAACTAGCGGGGGGATTCAAGAGACCCAGTACTTC
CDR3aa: CASKTSGGIQETQYF

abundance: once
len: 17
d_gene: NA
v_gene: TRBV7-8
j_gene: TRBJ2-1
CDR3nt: TGTGCCAGCAGCTCCCTAGCGCGCGAGAGCTCCTACAATGAGCAGTTCTTC
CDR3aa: CASSSLARESSYNEQFF

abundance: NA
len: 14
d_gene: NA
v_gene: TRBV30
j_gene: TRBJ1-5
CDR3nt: TGTGCCTGGAGTGTACGGGGGGGAGCTCAGCCCCAGCATTTT
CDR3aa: CAWSVRGGAQPQHF